This T cell receptor (beta chain) is from a study of shared clonotypes between healthy human individuals. In the study overall: Per donor, three plates held CD4 naive cells, three held CD4 memory, two held CD8 naive and one held CD8 memory. General study results and limits: What naive subsets generally showed was a larger estimated richness than memory subsets showed. Among donors, clonotype sharing was expected to be affected by sequencing depth.

A note on this clone: What it binds is not known.

Only in-frame clones appear in the TCRdb table, and some are missing; sequencing was by immunoSEQ multiplex PCR. The top ten clones hold about 0.42% of a sample with over 1.5 million clones, roughly 98% of them seen once. The V and J ends lost 1 base and 3 bases respectively, with 10 bases between them. The CDR3 loop spans 14 amino acids. CDR1 SGHDT and CDR2 YYEEEE come from the germline V gene. Sequenced input: naive CD4+ T cells sorted from blood. Subset reported: CD45RA+ positively selected. The clonotype comes from a man aged 25-45 years in good health. The genes are TRBV5-6 and TRBJ1-1, with D uncertain. CDR3 loop: CASSLFLGDTEAFF. CDR3 sequence (DNA): TGTGCCAGCAGCTTGTTCCTTGGGGACACTGAAGCTTTCTTT.